A few counts support the clone carrying this T cell receptor (beta chain). The antigen is unknown. The CDR3 spans 13 residues. Per the germline V gene, CDR1 is SQVTM and CDR2 is ANQGSEA. Trimming pared 2 bases from V and 2 bases from J, leaving 7 bases between. Total RNA was isolated from unfractionated whole blood. The study's library attached unique molecular identifiers to single cDNA molecules. The authors' processing: Counts of TCRs in each sample centred on a median of 95,638 and extended from approximately 21,000 to 630,000. TCRdb reanalysed the 5' RACE reads using MiXCR and keeps one entry per CDR3 protein. TCRdb's processing, not the authors' own work, is the source of the V and J calls. The sample has roughly 81,000 distinct CDR3 sequences; approximately 15% are singletons. The data derive from a study of human T cells and chemical hapten exposure. Overall study findings and caveats: Among TCRs, those above 1 in 1000 frequency were unaffected by DPC sensitization.

This receptor was obtained from a female donor in good health. The V gene is TRBV29-1, the J gene TRBJ2-1, with D hard to call. The chain's CDR3 is CSVERTTYNEQFF. CDR3 DNA: TGCAGCGTTGAAAGGACGACCTACAATGAGCAGTTCTTC.